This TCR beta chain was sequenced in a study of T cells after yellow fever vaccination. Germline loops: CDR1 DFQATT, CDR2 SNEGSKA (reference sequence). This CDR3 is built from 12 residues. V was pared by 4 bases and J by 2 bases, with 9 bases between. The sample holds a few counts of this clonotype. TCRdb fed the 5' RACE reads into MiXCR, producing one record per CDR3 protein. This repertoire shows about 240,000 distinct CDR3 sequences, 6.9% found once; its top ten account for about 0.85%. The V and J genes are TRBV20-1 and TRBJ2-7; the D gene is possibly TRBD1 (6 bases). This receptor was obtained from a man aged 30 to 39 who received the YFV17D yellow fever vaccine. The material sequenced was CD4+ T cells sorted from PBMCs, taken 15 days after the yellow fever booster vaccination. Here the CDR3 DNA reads TGCAGTGCTAACGGACAGACCTACGAGCAGTACTTC. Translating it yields CSANGQTYEQYF.